This entry lists 10 T cell receptor beta chains sequenced from one sample in a study of T-cell memory formation after mild COVID-19 (dated by TCRdb to 2020 to 2022). Library preparation used 5' RACE. Instrument used: Illumina NovaSeq 6000. TCRdb itself trimmed the public reads at Q25 with fastp, ran MiXCR and retained productive beta chains. Rows are unified per CDR3 protein, each entry keeping the most common DNA and genes. For this sample there are 100,000 to 150,000 distinct CDR3 sequences; 5% to 6.5% appear just once. The ten largest clones take up 2.2% of the sample. The sample taken for sequencing was PBMCs or a T cell subset sorted from them (not recorded which). All receptors derive from an adult woman who had mild COVID-19 (a few samples of this study predate the infection). The sample titles of this study are shuffled in the database, so cell type and time point are left out; the donor was told from shared clones.

The V call is TRBV20-1, the J call TRBJ2-1; 10 nucleotides line up with TRBD2. CDR1 and CDR2 from the germline V gene are DFQATT and SNEGSKA (reference sequence). The CDR3 has 12 residues. V lost 0 bases to trimming and J lost 15 bases; unmatched junction nucleotides: 5. CDR3 bases: TGCAGTGCTAGAGATGGCCAGCGGGGGGGGTTCTTC. Amino acid sequence: CSARDGQRGGFF.

V and J are TRBV10-3 and TRBJ2-3, with 7 bases that match TRBD2. V lost 5 bases and J lost 6; bases outside the gene matches: 8. CDR3 size: 14 residues. Germline V gene lookup returns CDR1 ENHRY and CDR2 SYGVKD. CDR3 residues: CAISLGGVLDTQYF. CDR3 bases: TGTGCCATCAGTTTGGGAGGGGTATTGGATACGCAGTATTTT.

This clonotype was detected many times. The chain combines TRBV9 with TRBJ2-1, with 14 bases lining up with TRBD2. J was trimmed by 9 bases and V by 3 bases; bases with no gene match: 11. CDR3 length equals 17 residues. Per the germline V gene, CDR1 is SGDLS and CDR2 is YYNGEE. DNA for the CDR3: TGTGCCAGCAGCGGACCGGCGGGACTAGCGGGAGCTAGTGAGCAGTTCTTC. Translation gives CASSGPAGLAGASEQFF. Full variable domain (missing parts from reference TRBV9 and TRBJ2-1): DSGVTQTPKHLITATGQRVTLRCSPRSGDLSVYWYQQSLDQGLQFLIQYYNGEERAKGNILERFSAQQFPDLHSELNLSSLELGDSALYFCASSGPAGLAGASEQFFGPGTRLTVL.

This chain connects TRBV7-9 to TRBJ2-1; tentatively, D is TRBD1 (5 bases). In germline, CDR1 is SEHNR, CDR2 FQNEAQ (reference sequence). The V end was cut by 6 bases, the J end by 9 bases, with 18 bases between. This CDR3 region has 14 residues. CDR3 loop: CASSPHGRVGEQFF. In nucleotides, the CDR3 is TGTGCCAGCAGTCCTCACGGCAGGGTAGGTGAGCAGTTCTTC.

This clonotype was recorded a few times. This chain links TRBV29-1 with TRBJ1-1; D perhaps matches TRBD1 (5 bases). The germline CDR1 and CDR2 sequences are SQVTM and ANQGSEA. CDR3 length: 12 residues. Trimming cost V 0 bases and J 11 bases, with 13 bases left between them. This CDR3 is CSVEEDGGAAFF. CDR3 sequence (DNA): TGCAGCGTTGAAGAAGATGGAGGGGCCGCTTTCTTT.

The chain joins TRBV12-3 or TRBV12-4 to TRBJ1-1; D is undetermined. Between the trimmed V and J ends, which lost 3 bases and 5 bases, there was a span of 22 bases. This CDR3 contains 17 residues. The CDR3, as DNA: TGTGCCAGCAGTTTGAGGCGCCGGCGAGAGGGTTGGACTGAAGCTTTCTTT. It codes for CASSLRRRREGWTEAFF.

This clonotype was picked up many times. The chain links TRBV4-3 to TRBJ2-7; D not certain. Germline V gene data show CDR1 as LGHNA and CDR2 as YSLEER. The V and J ends lost 0 bases and 1 base respectively, with 16 bases between them. This CDR3 is built from 17 residues. The chain's CDR3 is CASSQDIRPDHSYEQYF. The CDR3 coding sequence is TGCGCCAGCAGCCAAGATATAAGGCCGGACCATTCCTACGAGCAGTACTTC.

This clonotype was seen more than once but under ten times. The chain has TRBV15 and TRBJ1-4, with TRBD1 matching 8 bases. The CDR3 totals 15 residues. The V segment lost 1 base and the J segment 7 bases; nucleotides outside the gene matches: 5. The germline V gene has CDR1 LNHNV and CDR2 YYDKDF (reference sequence). The CDR3 sequence is CATSRADRGGEKLFF. CDR3 bases: TGTGCCACCAGCAGAGCTGACAGGGGAGGTGAAAAACTGTTTTTT.

This clonotype was found a few times. The chain links TRBV6-5 to TRBJ2-7; weak D call: TRBD2 (6 bases). This CDR3 comprises 13 residues. V gave up 0 bases and J gave up 12 bases, with 15 bases separating them. Germline CDR1 reads MNHEY; CDR2 reads SVGAGI. The CDR3 sequence is CASSYSGRGLAYF. In DNA form, the CDR3 reads TGTGCCAGCAGTTACTCGGGGCGGGGACTCGCGTACTTC.

This clonotype was found a few times. This chain uses TRBV15 with TRBJ2-5; no clear D gene. The CDR3 sequence is 14 residues long. The V end lost 3 bases, the J end lost 0 bases, and 8 bases lay between the germline ends. The germline V gene has CDR1 LNHNV and CDR2 YYDKDF (reference sequence). CDR3 DNA: TGTGCCACCAGCAGGAACACCGACCAAGAGACCCAGTACTTC. This encodes CATSRNTDQETQYF. The full variable domain, in which reference TRBV15 and TRBJ2-5 provide the parts outside the CDR3, is DAMVIQNPRYQVTQFGKPVTLSCSQTLNHNVMYWYQQKSSQAPKLLFHYYDKDFNNEADTPDNFQSRRPNTSFCFLDIRSPGLGDTAMYLCATSRNTDQETQYFGPGTRLLVL.